This T cell receptor beta chain originates from a study of PD-1 blockade in classical Hodgkin lymphoma. All patients relapsed after autologous stem cell transplantation, and brentuximab vedotin exposure varied. Method: immunoSEQ multiplex PCR; TCRdb's copy keeps in-frame clones and lacks some. The sample holds around 41,000 clones, 76% seen once. Germline CDR1 MNHEY, CDR2 SMNVEV (reference sequence). The CDR3 consists of 11 residues. Trimming shortened V by 5 bases and J by 2 bases, and 2 bases separated the two germline ends. The receptor was isolated from a human donor with classical Hodgkin lymphoma. The chain uses TRBV27 and TRBJ2-3; unclear D gene. The sequences come from peripheral blood mononuclear cells (PBMCs), collected at baseline. CDR3 nucleotides: TGTGCCAGCAGTAACACAGATACGCAGTATTTT. It codes for CASSNTDTQYF.